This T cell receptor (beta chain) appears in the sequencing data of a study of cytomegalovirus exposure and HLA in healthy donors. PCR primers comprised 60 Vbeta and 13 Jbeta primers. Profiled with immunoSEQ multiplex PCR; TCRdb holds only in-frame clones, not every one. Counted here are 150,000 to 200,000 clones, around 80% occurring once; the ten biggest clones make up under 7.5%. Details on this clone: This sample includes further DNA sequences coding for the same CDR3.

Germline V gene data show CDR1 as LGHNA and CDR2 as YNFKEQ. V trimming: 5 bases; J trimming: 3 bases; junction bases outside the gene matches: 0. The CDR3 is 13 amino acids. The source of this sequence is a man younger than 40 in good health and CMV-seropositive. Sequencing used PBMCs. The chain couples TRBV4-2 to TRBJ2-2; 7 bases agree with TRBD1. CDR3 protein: CASSTGDTGELFF. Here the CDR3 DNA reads TGTGCCAGCAGCACAGGGGACACCGGGGAGCTGTTTTTT.